This is a list of T cell receptor beta chains from one sample in a study of cytomegalovirus exposure and HLA in healthy donors. TCRdb's table, derived via immunoSEQ multiplex PCR, lists solely in-frame clones and lacks some. Here the sample spans some 150,000 clones, about 79% being singletons. The sample consisted of PBMCs. These receptors all come from a male donor in good health and CMV-seronegative. Each CDR3 is given without its conserved first and last residue. Clone size, where shown, is once, few, many, or a class for clones that have expanded.

V,size,J,CDR3
TRBV6-6,.,TRBJ1-5,ASSTGTGGNQPQH
TRBV28,.,TRBJ2-7,ASSSNVIGYEQY
TRBV11-2,.,TRBJ2-1,ASSSPTSGLYNEQF
TRBV2,.,TRBJ2-7,ASRAGTSGGAYAYEQY
TRBV10-3,.,TRBJ2-7,AISEPGTGGSYEQY
TRBV5-1,few,TRBJ2-3,ASSWQTSTDTQY
TRBV27,once,TRBJ2-1,ASSFLRRGQGANEQF
TRBV9,.,TRBJ2-1,ASNLGGGSNNEQF
TRBV27,.,TRBJ2-7,ASSSGTNPYEQY
TRBV5-1,.,TRBJ1-2,ASSLTPWAVGYT
TRBV4-3,.,TRBJ2-5,ASSQAGRIEETQY